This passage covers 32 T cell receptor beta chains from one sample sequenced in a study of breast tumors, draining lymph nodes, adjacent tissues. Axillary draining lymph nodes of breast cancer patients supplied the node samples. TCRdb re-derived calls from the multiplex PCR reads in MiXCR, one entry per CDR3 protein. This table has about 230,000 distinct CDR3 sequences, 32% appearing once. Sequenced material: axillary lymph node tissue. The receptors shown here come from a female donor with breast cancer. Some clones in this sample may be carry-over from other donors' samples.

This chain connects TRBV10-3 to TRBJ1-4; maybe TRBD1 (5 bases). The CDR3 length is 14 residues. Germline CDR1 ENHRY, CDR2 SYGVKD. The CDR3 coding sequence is TGTACCGTCAGTGATCAAGGGGCTAATGAAAAACTGTTTTTT. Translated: CTVSDQGANEKLFF.

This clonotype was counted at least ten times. CDR3 sequence reads: CASSIGRRGSDNSPLHF. Here the CDR3 DNA reads TGTGCCAGTAGTATAGGACGGCGGGGATCTGATAATTCACCCCTCCACTTT. The chain has TRBV19 and TRBJ1-6; no reliable D call. CDR1 and CDR2 (germline): LNHDA, SQIVND (reference sequence). There are 17 residues in the CDR3. V was shortened by 1 base and J by 5 bases, with 15 bases between the two germline ends.

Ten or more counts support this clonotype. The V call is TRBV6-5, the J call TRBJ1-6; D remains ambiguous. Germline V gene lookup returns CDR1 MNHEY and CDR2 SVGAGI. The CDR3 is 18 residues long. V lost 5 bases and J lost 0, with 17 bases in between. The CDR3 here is CASSHRARPSSYNSPLHF. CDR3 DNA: TGTGCCAGCAGTCACCGAGCCAGGCCGAGCTCCTATAATTCACCCCTCCACTTT.

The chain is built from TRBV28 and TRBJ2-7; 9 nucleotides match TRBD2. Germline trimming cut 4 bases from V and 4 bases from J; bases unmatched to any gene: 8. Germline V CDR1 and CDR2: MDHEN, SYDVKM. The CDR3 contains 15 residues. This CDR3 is CASSSASSGRYEQYF. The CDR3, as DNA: TGTGCCAGCAGTTCGGCCTCGAGCGGGAGGTACGAGCAGTACTTC.

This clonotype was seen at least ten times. CDR3 region: CSAPRTGLDEQYF. CDR3 DNA sequence: TGCAGTGCTCCCCGGACAGGGCTGGACGAGCAGTACTTC. This chain links TRBV20-1 with TRBJ2-7, with 8 bases matching TRBD1. Germline CDR1 and CDR2: DFQATT and SNEGSKA (reference sequence). This CDR3 is built from 13 residues. Trimming cost V 5 bases and J 5 bases; bases outside gene matches: 8.

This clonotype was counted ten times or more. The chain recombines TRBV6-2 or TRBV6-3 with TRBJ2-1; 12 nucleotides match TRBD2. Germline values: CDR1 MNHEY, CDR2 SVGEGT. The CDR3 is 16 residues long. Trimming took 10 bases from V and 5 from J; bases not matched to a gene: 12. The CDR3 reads CATMNWGLAGDNEQFF. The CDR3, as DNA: TGTGCCACCATGAACTGGGGACTAGCGGGCGACAATGAGCAGTTCTTC.

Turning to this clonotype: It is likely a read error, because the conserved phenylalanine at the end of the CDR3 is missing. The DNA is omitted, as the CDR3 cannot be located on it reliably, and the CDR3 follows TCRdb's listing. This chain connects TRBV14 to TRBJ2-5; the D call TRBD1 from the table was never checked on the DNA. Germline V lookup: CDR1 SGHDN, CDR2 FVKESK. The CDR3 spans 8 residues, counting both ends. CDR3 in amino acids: CASSHRDN.

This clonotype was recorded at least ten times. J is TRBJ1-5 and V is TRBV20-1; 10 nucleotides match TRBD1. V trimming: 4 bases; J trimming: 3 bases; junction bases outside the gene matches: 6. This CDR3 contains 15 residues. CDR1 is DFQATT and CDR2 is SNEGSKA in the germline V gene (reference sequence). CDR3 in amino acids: CSAIPGTGDNQPQHF. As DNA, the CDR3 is TGCAGTGCTATCCCCGGGACAGGGGACAATCAGCCCCAGCATTTT.

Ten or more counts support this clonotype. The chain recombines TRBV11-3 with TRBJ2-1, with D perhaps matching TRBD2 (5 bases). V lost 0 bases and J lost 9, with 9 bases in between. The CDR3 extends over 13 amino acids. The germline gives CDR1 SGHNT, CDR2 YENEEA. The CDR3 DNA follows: TGTGCCAGCAGCTTAGAACAGCGGACTGAGCAGTTCTTC. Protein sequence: CASSLEQRTEQFF.

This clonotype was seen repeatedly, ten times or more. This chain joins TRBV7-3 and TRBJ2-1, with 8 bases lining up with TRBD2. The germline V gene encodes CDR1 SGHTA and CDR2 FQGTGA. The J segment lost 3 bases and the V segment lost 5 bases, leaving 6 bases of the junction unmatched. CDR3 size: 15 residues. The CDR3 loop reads CASSQAGESYNEQFF. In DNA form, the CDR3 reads TGTGCCAGCAGCCAAGCGGGAGAGAGCTACAATGAGCAGTTCTTC.

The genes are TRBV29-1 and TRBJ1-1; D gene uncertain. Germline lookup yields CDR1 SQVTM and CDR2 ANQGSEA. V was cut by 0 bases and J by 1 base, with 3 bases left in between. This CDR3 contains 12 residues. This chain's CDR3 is CSVEEGNTEAFF. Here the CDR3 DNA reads TGCAGCGTTGAAGAAGGGAACACTGAAGCTTTCTTT.

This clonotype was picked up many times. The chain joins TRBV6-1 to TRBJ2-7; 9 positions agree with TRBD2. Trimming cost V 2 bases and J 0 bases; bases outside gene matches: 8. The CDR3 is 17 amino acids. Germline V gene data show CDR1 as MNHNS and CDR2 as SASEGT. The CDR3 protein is CASSEPVISGSSYEQYF. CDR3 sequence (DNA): TGTGCCAGCAGTGAACCCGTGATTAGCGGGAGCTCCTACGAGCAGTACTTC.

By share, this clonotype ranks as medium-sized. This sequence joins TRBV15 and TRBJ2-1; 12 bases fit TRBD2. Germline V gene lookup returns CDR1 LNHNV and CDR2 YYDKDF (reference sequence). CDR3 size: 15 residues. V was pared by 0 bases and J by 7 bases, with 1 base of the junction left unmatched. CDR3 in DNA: TGTGCCACCAGCAGAGAACTAGCGGGAGGTAATGAGCAGTTCTTC. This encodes CATSRELAGGNEQFF.

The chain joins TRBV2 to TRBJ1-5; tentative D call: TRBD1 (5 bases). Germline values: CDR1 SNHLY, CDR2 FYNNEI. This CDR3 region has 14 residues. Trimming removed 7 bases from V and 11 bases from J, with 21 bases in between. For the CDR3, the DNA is TGTGCCAGCAAGGGACTAGCGGGAGTAGAGACCCAGCATTTT. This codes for CASKGLAGVETQHF.

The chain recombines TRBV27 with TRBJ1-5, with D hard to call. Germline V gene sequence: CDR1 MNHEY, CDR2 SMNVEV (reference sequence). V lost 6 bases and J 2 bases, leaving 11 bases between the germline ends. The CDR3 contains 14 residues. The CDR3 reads CASSRGFGNQPQHF. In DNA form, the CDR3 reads TGTGCCAGCAGCAGAGGGTTTGGCAATCAGCCCCAGCATTTT.

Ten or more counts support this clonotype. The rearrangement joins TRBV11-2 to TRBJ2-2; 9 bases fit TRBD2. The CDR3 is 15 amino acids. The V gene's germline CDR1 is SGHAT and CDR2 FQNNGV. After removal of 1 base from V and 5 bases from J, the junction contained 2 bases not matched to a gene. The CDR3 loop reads CASSLVAGVTGELFF. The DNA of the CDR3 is TGTGCCAGCAGCTTAGTAGCGGGAGTAACCGGGGAGCTGTTTTTT.

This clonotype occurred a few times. In DNA form, the CDR3 reads TGTGCCAGCAGCCCGGGACTAGCGGGAGCGAGGGAGCAGTACTTC. Its translation is CASSPGLAGAREQYF. J is TRBJ2-7 and V is TRBV6-2 or TRBV6-3, with TRBD2 matching over 14 bases. V lost 6 bases and J lost 7; bases outside the gene matches: 8. The germline CDR1 and CDR2 sequences are MNHEY and SVGEGT. This CDR3 has 15 residues.

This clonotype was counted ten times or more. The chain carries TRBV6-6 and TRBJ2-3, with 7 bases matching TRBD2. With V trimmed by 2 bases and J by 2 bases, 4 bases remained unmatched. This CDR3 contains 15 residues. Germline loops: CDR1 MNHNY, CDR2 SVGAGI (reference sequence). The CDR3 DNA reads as TGTGCCAGCAGTTACGGCGGGGGAATCACAGATACGCAGTATTTT. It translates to CASSYGGGITDTQYF.

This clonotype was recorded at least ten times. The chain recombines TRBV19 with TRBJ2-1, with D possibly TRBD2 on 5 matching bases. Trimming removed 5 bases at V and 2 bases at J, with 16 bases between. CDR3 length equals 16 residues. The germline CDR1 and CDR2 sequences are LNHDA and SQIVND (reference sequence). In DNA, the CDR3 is TGTGCCAGTAGTTCCCGGTGGCTAGCCGCCTACAATGAGCAGTTCTTC. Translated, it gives CASSSRWLAAYNEQFF. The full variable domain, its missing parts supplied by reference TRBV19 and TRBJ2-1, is DGGITQSPKYLFRKEGQNVTLSCEQNLNHDAMYWYRQDPGQGLRLIYYSQIVNDFQKGDIAEGYSVSREKKESFPLTVTSAQKNPTAFYLCASSSRWLAAYNEQFFGPGTRLTVL.

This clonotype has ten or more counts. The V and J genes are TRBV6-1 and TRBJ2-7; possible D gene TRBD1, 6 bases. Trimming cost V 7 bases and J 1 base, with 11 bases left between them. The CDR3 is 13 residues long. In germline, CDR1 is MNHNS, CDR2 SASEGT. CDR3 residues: CASKRRGSYEQYF. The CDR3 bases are TGTGCCAGCAAACGTAGGGGGTCCTACGAGCAGTACTTC.

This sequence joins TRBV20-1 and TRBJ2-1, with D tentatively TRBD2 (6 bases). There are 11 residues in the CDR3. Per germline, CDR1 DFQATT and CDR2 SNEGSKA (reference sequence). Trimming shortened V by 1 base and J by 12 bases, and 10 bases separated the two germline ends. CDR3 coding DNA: TGCAGTGCTAGAGTGGCAGCGGGGCAGTTCTTC. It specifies CSARVAAGQFF.

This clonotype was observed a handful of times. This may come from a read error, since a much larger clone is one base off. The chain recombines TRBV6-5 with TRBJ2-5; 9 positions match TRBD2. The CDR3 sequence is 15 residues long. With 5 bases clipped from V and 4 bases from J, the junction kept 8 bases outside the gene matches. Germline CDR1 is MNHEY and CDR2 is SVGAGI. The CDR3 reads CASSHQAGGPETQYF. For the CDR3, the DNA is TGTGCCAGCAGTCATCAAGCGGGAGGCCCAGAGACCCAGTACTTC.

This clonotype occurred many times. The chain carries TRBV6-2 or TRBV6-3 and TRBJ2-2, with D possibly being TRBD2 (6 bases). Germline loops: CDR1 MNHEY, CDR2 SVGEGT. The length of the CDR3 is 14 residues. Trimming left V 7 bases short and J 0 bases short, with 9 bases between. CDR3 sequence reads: CASTGGTNTGELFF. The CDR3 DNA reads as TGTGCCAGCACTGGCGGGACGAACACCGGGGAGCTGTTTTTT.

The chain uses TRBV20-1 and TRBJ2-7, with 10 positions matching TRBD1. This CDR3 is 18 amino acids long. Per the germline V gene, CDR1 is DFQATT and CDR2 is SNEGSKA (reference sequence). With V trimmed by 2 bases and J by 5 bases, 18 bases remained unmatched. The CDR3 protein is CSARPSYQDRGFFNEQYF. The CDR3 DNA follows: TGCAGTGCTAGACCCAGTTACCAGGACAGGGGGTTTTTCAACGAGCAGTACTTC.

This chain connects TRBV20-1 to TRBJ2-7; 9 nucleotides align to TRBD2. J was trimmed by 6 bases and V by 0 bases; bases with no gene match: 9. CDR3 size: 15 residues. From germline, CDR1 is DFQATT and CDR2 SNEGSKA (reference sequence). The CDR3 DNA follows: TGCAGTGCTAGAGATCGTGAGCGGGAGGTGAGCGAGCAGTACTTC. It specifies CSARDREREVSEQYF.

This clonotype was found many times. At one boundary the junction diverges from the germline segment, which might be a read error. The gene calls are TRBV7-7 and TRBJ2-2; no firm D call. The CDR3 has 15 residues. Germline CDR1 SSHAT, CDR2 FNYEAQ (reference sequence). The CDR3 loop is CASSLESGITGELFF. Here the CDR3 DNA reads TGTGCTAGCAGCTTAGAATCTGGTATCACCGGGGAGCTGTTTTTT.

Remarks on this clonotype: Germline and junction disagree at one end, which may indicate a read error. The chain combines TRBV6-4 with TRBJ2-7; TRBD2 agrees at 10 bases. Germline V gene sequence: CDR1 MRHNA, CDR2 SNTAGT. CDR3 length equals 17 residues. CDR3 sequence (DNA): TGTGCCGGCAGTCACTCGAGCGGGAGGGCCGAATGTCACGAGCAGTACTTC. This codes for CAGSHSSGRAECHEQYF.

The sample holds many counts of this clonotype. CDR3 nucleotide sequence: TGTGCCAGCAGTTACTCCACGGGGGGGAGCCGTGGTTACGAGCAGTACTTC. It encodes CASSYSTGGSRGYEQYF. The chain recombines TRBV6-6 with TRBJ2-7; 8 bases agree with TRBD2. The V and J ends lost 0 bases and 4 bases, in that order; junction bases with no gene match: 11. CDR3 length: 17 amino acids. Germline CDR1 is MNHNY and CDR2 is SVGAGI (reference sequence).

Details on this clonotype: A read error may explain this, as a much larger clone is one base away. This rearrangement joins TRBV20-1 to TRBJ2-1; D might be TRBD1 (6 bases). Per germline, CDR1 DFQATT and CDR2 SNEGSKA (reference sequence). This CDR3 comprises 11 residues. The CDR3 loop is CSAPTGFEQSF. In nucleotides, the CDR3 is TGCAGTGCTCCAACAGGGTTTGAGCAGTCCTTC.

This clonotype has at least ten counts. The CDR3 DNA reads TGCAGTGCTAGAGATCGGGATCGGAATTCTGGGGCCAACGTCCTGACTTTC. Encoded protein: CSARDRDRNSGANVLTF. The chain employs TRBV20-1 and TRBJ2-6; perhaps TRBD2 as D (5 bases). The CDR3 contains 17 residues. The germline V gene has CDR1 DFQATT and CDR2 SNEGSKA (reference sequence). V gave up 0 bases and J gave up 1 base, with 13 bases separating them.

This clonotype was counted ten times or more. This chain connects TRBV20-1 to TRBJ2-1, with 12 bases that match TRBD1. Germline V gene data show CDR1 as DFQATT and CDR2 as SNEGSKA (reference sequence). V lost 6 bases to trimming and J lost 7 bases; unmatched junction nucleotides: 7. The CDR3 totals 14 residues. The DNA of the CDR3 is TGCAGTGCGTATCCGGGACAGGGGGCAAATGAGCAGTTCTTC. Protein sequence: CSAYPGQGANEQFF.

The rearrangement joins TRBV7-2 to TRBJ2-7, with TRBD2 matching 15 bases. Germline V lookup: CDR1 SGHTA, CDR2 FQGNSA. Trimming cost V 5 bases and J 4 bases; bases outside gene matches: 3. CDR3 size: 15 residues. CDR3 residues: CASSKGLAGGYEQYF. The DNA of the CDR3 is TGTGCCAGCAGCAAAGGACTAGCGGGAGGGTACGAGCAGTACTTC. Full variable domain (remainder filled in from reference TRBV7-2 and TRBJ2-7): GAGVSQSPSNKVTEKGKDVELRCDPISGHTALYWYRQSLGQGLEFLIYFQGNSAPDKSGLPSDRFSAERTGGSVSTLTIQRTQQEDSAVYLCASSKGLAGGYEQYFGPGTRLTVT.